Each of the 17 T cell receptor beta chains below was sequenced from the same sample in a study of PD-1 blockade in classical Hodgkin lymphoma (dated by TCRdb to between 2020 and 2021). Library creation used the immunoSEQ multiplex PCR assay. TCRdb took over this immuneACCESS table, retaining in-frame rearrangements with V and J assigned. Such tables are incomplete; in checked studies, under half of the missing clones stem from an unresolved V gene, and the remainder is unexplained. In this sample the table shows about 44,000 clones, around three fifths of which occur a single time. The ten biggest clones cover more than 3% of the sample. The time point tag for this specimen amounts to: cycle 4 day 1 (C4D1), after more than 5 weeks of nivolumab. All trial patients had relapsed after autologous stem cell transplantation, with cohorts A, B and C differing in prior brentuximab vedotin exposure. The specimen was peripheral blood mononuclear cells (PBMCs), collected before the fourth cycle of nivolumab. All receptors come from a human donor with classical Hodgkin lymphoma.

This chain links TRBV10-1 with TRBJ2-3; TRBD2 matches 10 bases. In germline, CDR1 is WNHNN, CDR2 SYGVQD (reference sequence). CDR3 length: 15 residues. The trim removed 7 bases at V and 3 bases at J, leaving 7 bases unmatched. The CDR3 is CASTSGRCSTDTQYF. As DNA, the CDR3 is TGCGCCAGCACTAGCGGGAGATGTAGTACAGATACGCAGTATTTT.

The chain employs TRBV7-2 and TRBJ2-2; D is undetermined. V lost 8 bases to trimming and J lost 0 bases, with 13 bases between them. This CDR3 is built from 15 residues. CDR1 is SGHTA and CDR2 is FQGNSA in the germline V gene. CDR3 DNA sequence: TGTGCCAGCGCCCTCCGCCAGGCGAACACCGGGGAGCTGTTTTTT. Its translation is CASALRQANTGELFF.

The chain has TRBV6-1 and TRBJ1-5; D uncertain. CDR1 is MNHNS and CDR2 is SASEGT in the germline V gene. Trimming cost V 4 bases and J 4 bases, with 8 bases left between them. CDR3 length equals 13 residues. The CDR3 protein is CASSGAANQPQHF. Here the CDR3 DNA reads TGTGCCAGCAGTGGGGCAGCTAATCAGCCCCAGCATTTT.

The V and J genes are TRBV2 and TRBJ2-7; TRBD2 is a possible D gene (6 bases). The CDR3 is 11 residues long. The V end lost 7 bases, the J end lost 4 bases, and 8 bases lay between the germline ends. The V gene's germline CDR1 is SNHLY and CDR2 FYNNEI. CDR3: CASIREYEQYF. CDR3 DNA: TGTGCCAGCATACGGGAGTACGAGCAGTACTTC.

With respect to this clone: A junction end diverges from the germline sequence, so it may reflect a read error. The V gene is TRBV10-3, the J gene TRBJ1-2; D is perhaps TRBD1 (5 bases). The CDR3 extends over 15 amino acids. CDR1 is ENHRY, CDR2 SYGVKD, per germline. As DNA, the CDR3 is TGTGCCAGCAGTCCCTACACGGGGCTGTACTATGGCTACACCTTC. Protein sequence: CASSPYTGLYYGYTF.

V usage is TRBV19 and J usage is TRBJ2-5, with D unclear. Trimming cost V 9 bases and J 5 bases, with 16 bases left between them. CDR3 length: 13 amino acids. The germline CDR1 and CDR2 sequences are LNHDA and SQIVND (reference sequence). CDR3 in DNA: TGTGCCAGCCGGGCTCCCCCAAGGGAGACCCAGTACTTC. Protein product: CASRAPPRETQYF.

Only a few counts were recorded for this clone. The chain has TRBV6-1 and TRBJ2-1; 8 bases fit TRBD2. Germline lookup yields CDR1 MNHNS and CDR2 SASEGT. With V trimmed by 6 bases and J by 2 bases, 6 bases remained unmatched. The CDR3 totals 15 residues. CDR3 loop: CASRSLAGAYNEQFF. The CDR3 DNA follows: TGTGCCAGCAGATCCCTAGCGGGCGCCTACAATGAGCAGTTCTTC.

The V call is TRBV28, the J call TRBJ1-1; D may be TRBD1 (6 bases). Germline V gene data show CDR1 as MDHEN and CDR2 as SYDVKM. This CDR3 spans 13 amino acids. V lost 3 bases to trimming and J lost 2 bases, with 7 bases between them. The CDR3 nucleotides are TGTGCCAGCAGTTTTGGGGGCAACACTGAAGCTTTCTTT. Protein product: CASSFGGNTEAFF.

The chain joins TRBV6-1 to TRBJ2-1, with D possibly called TRBD1 or TRBD2 (6 bases each). CDR1 and CDR2 (germline): MNHNS, SASEGT. CDR3 length: 15 amino acids. V gave up 8 bases and J gave up 4 bases, with 18 bases separating them. Here the CDR3 DNA reads TGTGCCAGCCCCCCGGGGGCAGAGGCTTACAATGAGCAGTTCTTC. Amino acid sequence: CASPPGAEAYNEQFF.

The J gene is TRBJ1-4, the V gene TRBV9; possibly TRBD1 for D (6 bases). V dropped 2 bases and J dropped 2 bases, with 7 bases sitting between them. CDR3 length: 14 residues. Looked up from germline, CDR1 is SGDLS and CDR2 is YYNGEE. DNA for the CDR3: TGTGCCAGCAGCGTTACAGGGACTAATGAAAAACTGTTTTTT. Protein sequence: CASSVTGTNEKLFF. The full variable domain, with the rest looked up from reference TRBV9 and TRBJ1-4, is DSGVTQTPKHLITATGQRVTLRCSPRSGDLSVYWYQQSLDQGLQFLIQYYNGEERAKGNILERFSAQQFPDLHSELNLSSLELGDSALYFCASSVTGTNEKLFFGSGTQLSVL.

This chain connects TRBV27 to TRBJ1-2; 9 bases are shared with TRBD1. CDR1 is MNHEY and CDR2 is SMNVEV in the germline V gene (reference sequence). This CDR3 comprises 12 residues. Trimming at V came to 5 bases and at J to 8 bases, leaving 3 bases not matched to a gene. The CDR3 reads CASSDRGKGYTF. In nucleotides, the CDR3 is TGTGCCAGCAGTGACAGGGGGAAAGGCTACACCTTC.

CDR3 protein: CASSIGLLAASTDTQYF. The CDR3 DNA reads as TGTGCCAGTAGTATAGGCCTACTAGCTGCTAGCACAGATACGCAGTATTTT. The chain employs TRBV19 and TRBJ2-3, with D possibly being TRBD2 (6 bases). Looked up from germline, CDR1 is LNHDA and CDR2 is SQIVND (reference sequence). The CDR3 consists of 17 residues. The V and J ends lost 1 base and 0 bases respectively, with 14 bases between them. The full variable domain, in which reference TRBV19 and TRBJ2-3 provide the parts outside the CDR3, is DGGITQSPKYLFRKEGQNVTLSCEQNLNHDAMYWYRQDPGQGLRLIYYSQIVNDFQKGDIAEGYSVSREKKESFPLTVTSAQKNPTAFYLCASSIGLLAASTDTQYFGPGTRLTVL.

The chain has TRBV15 and TRBJ1-1; a possible D gene is TRBD1 (5 bases). From germline, CDR1 is LNHNV and CDR2 YYDKDF (reference sequence). This CDR3 comprises 13 residues. The V end was cut by 0 bases, the J end by 10 bases, with 12 bases between. The CDR3 bases are TGTGCCACCAGCAGAGATCTGCAGGGTCGAGCTTTCTTT. Protein sequence: CATSRDLQGRAFF.

This clone was seen a single time. This chain uses TRBV27 with TRBJ1-4; D is uncertain. From germline, CDR1 is MNHEY and CDR2 SMNVEV (reference sequence). The CDR3 runs to 15 residues. V was pared by 5 bases and J by 3 bases, with 13 bases between. CDR3 bases: TGTGCCAGCAGTCCCGTGCAGGTTTCTAATGAAAAACTGTTTTTT. It yields the protein CASSPVQVSNEKLFF.

The chain is built from TRBV6-1 and TRBJ1-2; possibly TRBD1 for D (5 bases). CDR1 is MNHNS, CDR2 SASEGT, per germline. The CDR3 totals 12 residues. V shed 7 bases and J shed 7 bases, with 13 bases lying between them. The CDR3 spells CASTRAGPGYTF. The DNA of the CDR3 is TGTGCCAGCACCAGGGCGGGCCCTGGCTACACCTTC.

The rearrangement joins TRBV30 to TRBJ1-2, with 7 bases fitting TRBD1. The CDR3 is made up of 16 amino acids. Germline V lookup: CDR1 GTSNPN, CDR2 SVGIG (reference sequence). V dropped 4 bases and J dropped 7; count of bases not matched to a gene: 18. The CDR3 loop is CAWTPGATGESGGYTF. The CDR3 DNA reads as TGTGCCTGGACCCCTGGGGCCACAGGGGAATCTGGTGGCTACACCTTC.

This clone is judged medium-sized. This chain connects TRBV6-5 to TRBJ1-2; D is possibly TRBD1 (6 bases). Germline V gives CDR1 MNHEY, CDR2 SVGAGI. The CDR3 contains 16 residues. Trimming took 0 bases from V and 4 from J, leaving 15 bases between them. In nucleotides, the CDR3 is TGTGCCAGCAGTTACTCGAGTCCGGAGGGGGTCTATGGCTACACCTTC. It specifies CASSYSSPEGVYGYTF.